Shown below are 20 T cell receptor beta chains from a single sample sequenced in a study of vaccination and CD4 T cells after COVID-19. No antigen has been assigned to these receptors. Time point defined: late sampling 161 to 241 days after vaccination in a few convalescent patients. Treatment specified: 10-day PBMC culture with coronavirus spike peptide pools or control peptides (ViraFEST assay). Once obtained from cultured CD4+ T cells, the DNA was sequenced using the Oncomine TCR Beta short-read assay. TCRdb redid the calling of the PCR reads with MiXCR, one entry per CDR3 protein. The sample lists around 15,000 distinct CDR3 sequences; 47% were seen once. Sequencing was performed on CD4+ T cells from blood, cultured in vitro, taken about 7 months after SARS-CoV-2 vaccination. These receptor sequences come from a human donor who had recovered from COVID-19.

The V call is TRBV20-1, the J call TRBJ2-5; 8 bases line up with TRBD2. Germline values: CDR1 DFQATT, CDR2 SNEGSKA (reference sequence). This CDR3 is 15 amino acids long. Germline trimming cut 6 bases from V and 3 bases from J; bases unmatched to any gene: 12. This chain's CDR3 is CSAHTLSTSEETQYF. For the CDR3, the DNA is TGCAGTGCCCATACTCTTTCGACTAGCGAAGAGACCCAGTACTTC.

This clonotype was counted a few times. The chain uses TRBV7-6 and TRBJ1-6, with D perhaps matching TRBD1 (5 bases). This CDR3 has 18 amino acids. In germline, CDR1 is SGHVS, CDR2 FNYEAQ. With 5 bases removed from V and 0 bases from J, the gap between germline ends came to 17 bases. CDR3 sequence reads: CASSLTAGDYSYNSPLHF. DNA of the CDR3: TGTGCCAGCAGCCTCACCGCCGGGGACTACTCCTATAATTCACCCCTCCACTTT.

The chain couples TRBV6-1 to TRBJ2-1; 8 bases map to TRBD1. Germline lookup yields CDR1 MNHNS and CDR2 SASEGT. The CDR3 has 14 amino acids. With V trimmed by 4 bases and J by 8 bases, 7 bases remained unmatched. This chain's CDR3 is CASSVDRGRDEQFF. DNA of the CDR3: TGTGCCAGCAGTGTCGACAGGGGACGGGATGAGCAGTTCTTC.

This clonotype was counted between two and nine times. The chain combines TRBV20-1 with TRBJ1-1, with D possibly TRBD1 on 5 matching bases. The length of the CDR3 is 14 residues. With 5 bases removed from V and 0 bases from J, the gap between germline ends came to 13 bases. Germline CDR1 and CDR2: DFQATT and SNEGSKA (reference sequence). The CDR3 region has the DNA TGCAGTGCTCCAGGGCGGGGCATGAACACTGAAGCTTTCTTT. Translated: CSAPGRGMNTEAFF.

This chain connects TRBV20-1 to TRBJ1-3; D might be TRBD1 (6 bases). The V gene's germline CDR1 is DFQATT and CDR2 SNEGSKA (reference sequence). V was pared by 4 bases and J by 0 bases, with 16 bases between. The CDR3 runs 16 residues. CDR3 in amino acids: CSATQQGTLSGNTIYF. The CDR3, as DNA: TGCAGTGCTACCCAACAGGGAACTCTCTCTGGAAACACCATATATTTT.

The chain carries TRBV5-4 and TRBJ2-7, with 7 bases that match TRBD2. CDR1 is SGHNT and CDR2 is YYREEE in the germline V gene (reference sequence). The CDR3 has 14 amino acids. The V and J ends lost 1 base and 1 base, in that order; junction bases with no gene match: 2. Written as DNA, the CDR3 is TGTGCCAGCAGCTTGACTAGCGCGTCCTACGAGCAGTACTTC. Translated: CASSLTSASYEQYF.

This chain links TRBV6-1 with TRBJ2-5; TRBD2 agrees at 12 bases. The germline CDR1 and CDR2 sequences are MNHNS and SASEGT. V dropped 7 bases and J dropped 4; count of bases not matched to a gene: 7. The CDR3 contains 15 residues. For the CDR3, the DNA is TGTGCCAGCAAGAGGCCACTAGCGGGGGGAGAGACCCAGTACTTC. This encodes CASKRPLAGGETQYF.

This sequence joins TRBV20-1 and TRBJ1-1, with D unresolved. V was shortened by 0 bases and J by 8 bases, with 19 bases between the two germline ends. This CDR3 is 15 amino acids long. CDR1 is DFQATT and CDR2 is SNEGSKA in the germline V gene (reference sequence). CDR3 loop: CSARDQTRARSEAFF. CDR3 bases: TGCAGTGCTAGAGATCAAACACGGGCGCGTAGCGAAGCTTTCTTT.

The chain couples TRBV24-1 to TRBJ2-1; the D gene is possibly TRBD2 (5 bases). V was trimmed by 3 bases and J by 5 bases, leaving 19 bases between them. This CDR3 region has 17 residues. Germline CDR1 reads KGHDR; CDR2 reads SFDVKD. In DNA form, the CDR3 reads TGTGCCACCAGTGATCGGGCCCCGGGAACAGAGAACAATGAGCAGTTCTTC. This encodes CATSDRAPGTENNEQFF.

The chain has TRBV20-1 and TRBJ1-2, with TRBD1 identical over 7 bases. The J segment lost 7 bases and the V segment lost 2 bases, leaving 7 bases of the junction unmatched. The CDR3 is 13 residues long. CDR1 is DFQATT and CDR2 is SNEGSKA in the germline V gene (reference sequence). CDR3 protein: CSARIGRGTGYTF. CDR3 nucleotides: TGCAGTGCTAGAATAGGCAGGGGGACTGGCTACACCTTC.

Here the CDR3 DNA reads TGCAGTGCTAGGGGGCAGGGGGCGATTAAGCAGTTCTTC. It encodes CSARGQGAIKQFF. The V and J genes are TRBV20-1 and TRBJ2-1, with 8 bases that match TRBD1. Germline V lookup: CDR1 DFQATT, CDR2 SNEGSKA (reference sequence). V lost 3 bases, J lost 11 bases, and 9 bases stayed unmatched. CDR3 length: 13 amino acids.

The chain joins TRBV15 to TRBJ2-3; 8 nucleotides align to TRBD2. Germline loops: CDR1 LNHNV, CDR2 YYDKDF (reference sequence). The V and J ends lost 3 bases and 6 bases, in that order; junction bases with no gene match: 8. The CDR3 is 15 amino acids. The chain's CDR3 is CATSRPSGPGDTQYF. DNA for the CDR3: TGTGCCACCAGCAGGCCTAGCGGGCCGGGGGATACGCAGTATTTT.

This clonotype was detected only once. CDR3 sequence (DNA): TGCAGTGCTCCGAGGGGGATTCTAGGATTCGGCTCCTACGAGCAGTACTTC. This gives the protein CSAPRGILGFGSYEQYF. The V call is TRBV20-1, the J call TRBJ2-7; tentatively, D is TRBD1 (6 bases). This CDR3 spans 17 amino acids. From germline, CDR1 is DFQATT and CDR2 SNEGSKA (reference sequence). The germline V and J ends were trimmed by 5 bases and 0 bases, with 23 bases remaining between them.

The J gene is TRBJ2-1, the V gene TRBV28; D unresolved. The CDR3 sequence is 12 residues long. V dropped 7 bases and J dropped 4 bases, with 8 bases sitting between them. Germline-derived CDR1 and CDR2 are MDHEN and SYDVKM. This CDR3 reads CASTQGYNEQFF. The CDR3, as DNA: TGTGCCAGCACCCAAGGTTACAATGAGCAGTTCTTC. Combining the CDR3 with reference TRBV28 and TRBJ2-1 gives the whole variable domain DVKVTQSSRYLVKRTGEKVFLECVQDMDHENMFWYRQDPGLGLRLIYFSYDVKMKEKGDIPEGYSVSREKKERFSLILESASTNQTSMYLCASTQGYNEQFFGPGTRLTVL.

The CDR3 sequence is CASSLAGAAPGANVLTF. As DNA, the CDR3 is TGTGCCAGCAGCTTAGCAGGGGCTGCACCTGGGGCCAACGTCCTGACTTTC. The genes are TRBV7-2 and TRBJ2-6; D is possibly TRBD1 (5 bases). Trimming cost V 0 bases and J 2 bases, with 11 bases left between them. Germline V CDR1 and CDR2: SGHTA, FQGNSA. The length of the CDR3 is 17 residues.

The CDR3 DNA follows: TGCGCCAGCAGCCCCGGGCCCTATAATTCACCCCTCCACTTT. This gives the protein CASSPGPYNSPLHF. J is TRBJ1-6 and V is TRBV4-3, with D unclear. There are 14 residues in the CDR3. V lost 4 bases, J lost 2 bases, and 6 bases lay in between. Germline V gene lookup returns CDR1 LGHNA and CDR2 YSLEER.

The rearrangement joins TRBV28 to TRBJ2-7, with D possibly called TRBD1 or TRBD2 (5 bases each). The CDR3 has 12 residues. V shed 6 bases and J shed 3 bases, with 9 bases lying between them. Per the germline V gene, CDR1 is MDHEN and CDR2 is SYDVKM. In nucleotides, the CDR3 is TGTGCCAGCAGCTGGGGGAGCTACGAGCAGTACTTC. Protein: CASSWGSYEQYF.

V usage is TRBV2 and J usage is TRBJ2-5; D call uncertain. Germline CDR1 SNHLY, CDR2 FYNNEI. Trimming shortened V by 3 bases and J by 7 bases, and 12 bases separated the two germline ends. This CDR3 comprises 13 residues. CDR3 DNA: TGTGCCAGCAGTGATGGTCCAACTGGGACCCAGTACTTC. This translates into CASSDGPTGTQYF.

This chain joins TRBV27 and TRBJ2-1; D is ambiguous. Germline V gives CDR1 MNHEY, CDR2 SMNVEV (reference sequence). The CDR3 sequence is 17 residues long. Trimming removed 5 bases from V and 9 bases from J, with 26 bases in between. CDR3 sequence (DNA): TGTGCCAGCAGTCTGGACCTCGGGCGCCGCCGATTGGGTGAGCAGTTCTTC. Amino acid sequence: CASSLDLGRRRLGEQFF.

The chain carries TRBV6-5 and TRBJ1-2, with 9 bases that match TRBD1. CDR3 size: 15 residues. V shed 1 base, J shed 4 bases, and the junction held 4 bases outside the gene matches. Germline V lookup: CDR1 MNHEY, CDR2 SVGAGI. CDR3 protein: CASSYYVDRGYGYTF. As DNA, the CDR3 is TGTGCCAGCAGTTACTACGTGGACAGGGGCTATGGCTACACCTTC.